This T cell receptor beta chain came from a study of molecular identifiers for immune sequencing clone quantification. Study results and limitations: Spiked Jurkat TCR RNA originating from one cell could reportedly be identified amid around 970,000 naive cells.

To note about this clonotype: Its antigen is as yet unknown.

Both previously described methods and listed TCR primers were employed to make bulk TCR libraries. TCRdb re-analysed the PCR reads in MiXCR, keeping a single row per CDR3 protein. The sample lists about 630,000 distinct CDR3 sequences, roughly 25% occurring once. This CDR3 region has 12 residues. The germline V and J ends were trimmed by 3 bases and 7 bases, with 10 bases remaining between them. The chain joins TRBV23-1 to TRBJ2-7, with D tentatively TRBD2 (6 bases). TRBV23-1 qualifies as an ORF whose function is uncertain. The TCR was taken from a human donor in good health. Some libraries in this study had Jurkat cell RNA spiked in. Source material: naive CD8+ T cells from blood, with Jurkat cell RNA spiked in. Described subset: FACS-sorted CD8+CD4-CCR7+CD45RA+ naive T cells. CDR3 amino acids: CASSQTRGEQYF. CDR3 DNA sequence: TGCGCCAGCAGTCAGACTCGGGGGGAGCAGTACTTC.